Listed here are 20 T cell receptor beta chains from one sample, sequenced in a study of T cell responses to AZD1222 COVID-19 vaccine. The assay was immunoSEQ multiplex PCR, and TCRdb's table has in-frame clones only and misses some. Listed are 150,000 or so clones; about 2.3% falls within the top ten. The sample was peripheral blood. The origin of the receptors is an adult in good health.

The V call is TRBV7-2, the J call TRBJ2-4; tentative D call: TRBD1 (5 bases). Germline V gene data show CDR1 as SGHTA and CDR2 as FQGNSA. This CDR3 has 17 residues. V lost 2 bases and J lost 1, with 15 bases in between. CDR3 DNA sequence: TGTGCCAGCAGCTTATACGTCAGGGTCGGTGCCAAAAACATTCAGTACTTC. It codes for CASSLYVRVGAKNIQYF. Based on the CDR3 plus reference TRBV7-2 and TRBJ2-4, the full variable domain is GAGVSQSPSNKVTEKGKDVELRCDPISGHTALYWYRQSLGQGLEFLIYFQGNSAPDKSGLPSDRFSAERTGGSVSTLTIQRTQQEDSAVYLCASSLYVRVGAKNIQYFGAGTRLSVL.

The chain has TRBV6-5 and TRBJ2-1; maybe TRBD1 (5 bases). The CDR3 spans 16 residues. Germline values: CDR1 MNHEY, CDR2 SVGAGI. The V gene lost 2 bases and the J gene lost 1 base, with 12 bases spanning the gap. The CDR3 reads CASSYTDSLSYNEQFF. CDR3 DNA sequence: TGTGCCAGCAGTTACACTGACAGCCTTTCCTACAATGAGCAGTTCTTC.

The chain links TRBV5-1 to TRBJ1-2, with 8 nucleotides matching TRBD1. The CDR3 totals 12 residues. In germline, CDR1 is SGHRS, CDR2 YFSETQ. The V segment lost 4 bases and the J segment 8 bases; nucleotides outside the gene matches: 4. CDR3 in DNA: TGCGCCAGCAGCCCGGACAGGGACGGCTACACCTTC. This sequence encodes CASSPDRDGYTF.

The chain couples TRBV5-1 to TRBJ1-6; D ambiguous. V dropped 0 bases and J dropped 5 bases, with 6 bases sitting between them. Germline assignment: CDR1 SGHRS and CDR2 YFSETQ. The CDR3 length is 14 residues. The CDR3 sequence: CASSLGQDNSPLHF. Here the CDR3 DNA reads TGCGCCAGCAGCTTGGGGCAGGATAATTCACCCCTCCACTTT.

V usage is TRBV9 and J usage is TRBJ1-2, with D unresolved. The germline V gene has CDR1 SGDLS and CDR2 YYNGEE. V was trimmed by 1 base and J by 2 bases, leaving 12 bases between them. The CDR3 extends over 15 amino acids. The DNA of the CDR3 is TGTGCCAGCAGCGTATCCGGGAACCTAAACTATGGCTACACCTTC. Translation gives CASSVSGNLNYGYTF.

On this clone: Compared with germline, one end of the junction differs, possibly owing to a read error. The gene calls are TRBV11-3 and TRBJ1-1, with D unclear. The CDR3 totals 11 residues. Germline-derived CDR1 and CDR2 are SGHNT and YENEEA. The CDR3: CASSSRKTPSF. The DNA of the CDR3 is TGTGCCAGCAGCTCGCGTAAGACCCCCTCGTTT.

The gene calls are TRBV19 and TRBJ2-2; 7 positions match TRBD1. The CDR3 has 14 residues. Trimming cost V 7 bases and J 4 bases; bases outside gene matches: 6. The germline V gene has CDR1 LNHDA and CDR2 SQIVND (reference sequence). The CDR3 here is CASTSTGFTGELFF. DNA of the CDR3: TGTGCCAGTACCTCGACAGGGTTCACCGGGGAGCTGTTTTTT.

The chain carries TRBV29-1 and TRBJ2-5; 9 bases map to TRBD2. The length of the CDR3 is 15 residues. The ends lost 3 bases at V and 0 bases at J; junction bases unmatched: 5. CDR1 is SQVTM and CDR2 is ANQGSEA in the germline V gene. The CDR3 DNA follows: TGCAGCGTTGAGCGGGGGGGCCATGACCAAGAGACCCAGTACTTC. This gives the protein CSVERGGHDQETQYF. Filled out from reference TRBV29-1 and TRBJ2-5, the complete variable domain reads SAVISQKPSRDICQRGTSLTIQCQVDSQVTMMFWYRQQPGQSLTLIATANQGSEATYESGFVIDKFPISRPNLTFSTLTVSNMSPEDSSIYLCSVERGGHDQETQYFGPGTRLLVL.

The chain joins TRBV6-2 or TRBV6-3 to TRBJ1-5; tentatively, D is TRBD1 (5 bases). The CDR3 extends over 18 amino acids. Trimming stripped 0 bases from V and 0 bases from J, with 15 bases between. In germline, CDR1 is MNHEY, CDR2 SVGEGT. CDR3 in DNA: TGTGCCAGCAGTTACTCGGGGGAAGGAGTTCTTAGCAATCAGCCCCAGCATTTT. Residues: CASSYSGEGVLSNQPQHF.

The gene calls are TRBV19 and TRBJ1-5; 7 positions match TRBD1. The CDR3 has 17 residues. The germline CDR1 and CDR2 sequences are LNHDA and SQIVND (reference sequence). J gave up 4 bases and V 3 bases, and 12 bases lay outside the gene matches. CDR3 loop: CASSIGRGRLENQPQHF. In DNA, the CDR3 is TGTGCCAGTAGTATTGGGAGGGGGCGCCTCGAAAATCAGCCCCAGCATTTT.

The V gene is TRBV4-2, the J gene TRBJ2-1; TRBD2 matches 8 bases. J lost 4 bases, V lost 0 bases, and 5 bases had no gene match. The CDR3 length is 16 residues. Germline V gene data show CDR1 as LGHNA and CDR2 as YNFKEQ. Written as DNA, the CDR3 is TGTGCCAGCAGCCAAGACTCGGGGGGGTCATACAATGAGCAGTTCTTC. Translation gives CASSQDSGGSYNEQFF.

The CDR3 here is CASSLMAGVYNSPLHF. The CDR3 region has the DNA TGTGCCAGCAGCTTAATGGCAGGGGTCTATAATTCACCCCTCCACTTT. The chain links TRBV7-3 to TRBJ1-6, with D possibly being TRBD1 (6 bases). The germline V gene encodes CDR1 SGHTA and CDR2 FQGTGA. The CDR3 covers 16 residues. V lost 1 base to trimming and J lost 3 bases, with 10 bases between them.

The chain carries TRBV11-3 and TRBJ2-3, with 9 bases matching TRBD2. The junction had 6 bases not matched to a gene; V was cut back by 0 bases and J by 14 bases. The CDR3 spans 13 residues. Germline V gene sequence: CDR1 SGHNT, CDR2 YENEEA. CDR3 amino acids: CASSLDRTSDLYF. In DNA, the CDR3 is TGTGCCAGCAGCTTAGACCGGACTAGCGATCTGTATTTT.

The chain combines TRBV28 with TRBJ2-7, with 11 nucleotides matching TRBD2. Losses at the gene ends were 4 bases for V and 1 base for J; bases not matched to a gene: 6. The CDR3 has 16 amino acids. Germline V gene lookup returns CDR1 MDHEN and CDR2 SYDVKM. The CDR3 protein is CASSSQTSGNSYEQYF. The CDR3 DNA is TGTGCCAGCAGTTCGCAGACTAGCGGGAATTCCTACGAGCAGTACTTC.

A word on this clone: A read error may produce the germline difference seen at one junction end. The V and J genes are TRBV7-9 and TRBJ1-3; D is possibly TRBD1 (5 bases). The CDR3 is 11 residues long. CDR1 and CDR2 (germline): SEHNR, FQNEAQ (reference sequence). The CDR3 DNA is TGCGCCTTCAGGGCCGGAAACACCATATATTTT. Protein product: CAFRAGNTIYF.

The chain combines TRBV19 with TRBJ1-3, with unresolved D. V gave up 7 bases and J gave up 0 bases, with 10 bases separating them. The CDR3 loop spans 14 amino acids. Germline V CDR1 and CDR2: LNHDA, SQIVND (reference sequence). The CDR3 protein is CASTSGGSGNTIYF. The CDR3 nucleotides read TGTGCCAGTACCTCTGGCGGCTCTGGAAACACCATATATTTT.

The rearrangement uses TRBV28 and TRBJ2-2, with D tentatively TRBD1 (5 bases). Germline assignment: CDR1 MDHEN and CDR2 SYDVKM. CDR3 length: 13 residues. Trimming pared 3 bases from V and 8 bases from J, leaving 10 bases between. Here the CDR3 reads CASSLGLRGELFF. In DNA form, the CDR3 reads TGTGCCAGCAGTTTGGGGCTGAGGGGGGAGCTGTTTTTT.

The V call is TRBV5-4, the J call TRBJ1-2; TRBD1 agrees at 9 bases. CDR3 length: 15 residues. From germline, CDR1 is SGHNT and CDR2 YYREEE (reference sequence). V gave up 0 bases and J gave up 8 bases; unmatched junction bases: 8. CDR3 sequence: CASSLAGQGFQGYTF. The CDR3, as DNA: TGTGCCAGCAGCTTGGCGGGACAGGGATTTCAGGGCTACACCTTC.

V is TRBV4-1 and J is TRBJ1-1; TRBD1 might be the D (6 bases). V was pared by 3 bases and J by 0 bases, with 17 bases between. Germline V gene data show CDR1 as MGHRA and CDR2 as YSYEKL. The CDR3 loop spans 17 amino acids. Here the CDR3 DNA reads TGCGCCAGCAGCCACCCCTCCACGGGACACCTGAACACTGAAGCTTTCTTT. This translates into CASSHPSTGHLNTEAFF.

The chain recombines TRBV4-2 with TRBJ2-3; 12 positions agree with TRBD2. CDR3 length: 16 amino acids. Germline CDR1 is LGHNA and CDR2 is YNFKEQ. The V and J ends lost 1 base and 5 bases, in that order; junction bases with no gene match: 4. In nucleotides, the CDR3 is TGTGCCAGCAGCCAAGGTCCTAGCGGGGGGGTAGATACGCAGTATTTT. It codes for CASSQGPSGGVDTQYF.